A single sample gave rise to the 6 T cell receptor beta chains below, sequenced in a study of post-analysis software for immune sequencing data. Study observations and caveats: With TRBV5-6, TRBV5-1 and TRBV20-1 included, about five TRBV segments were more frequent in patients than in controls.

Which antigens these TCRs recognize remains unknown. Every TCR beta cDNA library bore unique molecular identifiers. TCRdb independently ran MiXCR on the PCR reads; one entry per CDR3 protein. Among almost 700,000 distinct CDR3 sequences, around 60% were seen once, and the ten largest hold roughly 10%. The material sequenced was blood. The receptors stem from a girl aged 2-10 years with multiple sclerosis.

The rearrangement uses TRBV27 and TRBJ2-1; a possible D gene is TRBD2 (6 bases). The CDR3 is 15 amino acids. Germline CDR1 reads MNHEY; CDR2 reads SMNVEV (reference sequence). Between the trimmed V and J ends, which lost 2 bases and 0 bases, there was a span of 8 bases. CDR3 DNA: TGTGCCAGCAGTTTAAGCGGGTACTCCTACAATGAGCAGTTCTTC. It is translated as CASSLSGYSYNEQFF.

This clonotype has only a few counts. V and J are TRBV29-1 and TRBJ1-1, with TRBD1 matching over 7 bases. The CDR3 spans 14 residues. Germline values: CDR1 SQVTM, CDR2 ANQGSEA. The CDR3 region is CRANQGQRNTEAFF. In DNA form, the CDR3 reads TGCAGGGCGAACCAGGGACAGAGGAACACTGAAGCTTTCTTT.

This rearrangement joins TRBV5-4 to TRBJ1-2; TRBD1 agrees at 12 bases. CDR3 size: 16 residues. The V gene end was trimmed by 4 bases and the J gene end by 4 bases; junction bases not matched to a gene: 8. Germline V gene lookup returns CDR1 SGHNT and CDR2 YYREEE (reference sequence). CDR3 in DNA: TGTGCCAGCAGCCTATCCGGGACAGGGGGCTTCTATGGCTACACCTTC. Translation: CASSLSGTGGFYGYTF.

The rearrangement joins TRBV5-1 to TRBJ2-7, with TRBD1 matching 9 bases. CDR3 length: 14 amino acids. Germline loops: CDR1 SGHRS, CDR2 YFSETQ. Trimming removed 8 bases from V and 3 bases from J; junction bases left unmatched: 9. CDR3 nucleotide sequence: TGCGCCAGTTCGATGACAGGGGGTCACTACGAGCAGTACTTC. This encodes CASSMTGGHYEQYF. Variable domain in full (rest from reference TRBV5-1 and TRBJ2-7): KAGVTQTPRYLIKTRGQQVTLSCSPISGHRSVSWYQQTPGQGLQFLFEYFSETQRNKGNFPGRFSGRQFSNSRSEMNVSTLELGDSALYLCASSMTGGHYEQYFGPGTRLTVT.

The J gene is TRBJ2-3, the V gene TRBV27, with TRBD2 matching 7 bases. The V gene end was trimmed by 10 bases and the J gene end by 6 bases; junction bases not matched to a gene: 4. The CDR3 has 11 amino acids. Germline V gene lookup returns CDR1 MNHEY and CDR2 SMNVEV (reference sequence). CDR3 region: CATWGGDTQYF. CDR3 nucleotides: TGTGCCACTTGGGGGGGGGATACGCAGTATTTT.

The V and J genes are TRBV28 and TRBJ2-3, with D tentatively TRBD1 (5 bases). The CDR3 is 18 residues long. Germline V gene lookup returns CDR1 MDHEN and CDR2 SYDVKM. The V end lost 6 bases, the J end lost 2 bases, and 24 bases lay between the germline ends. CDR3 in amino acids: CASSFSQPLGGHTDTQYF. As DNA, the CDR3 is TGTGCCAGCAGCTTCTCGCAACCCCTTGGCGGACACACAGATACGCAGTATTTT.